The 2 T cell receptor beta chains listed next were all sequenced from one sample in a study of Tregs in tolerant kidney transplant recipients (dated 2019 in TCRdb). Library preparation was by the immunoSEQ multiplex PCR assay. The source is immuneACCESS, and TCRdb retained only in-frame sequences with V and J called. Part of the clones is not carried over; for the studies checked, unresolved V genes explain less than half of this, and the remainder is unexplained. For this sample, the table gives about 30,000 clones. Of the sample, 14% falls within the top ten clones. The time point label on this specimen signifies: blood sample drawn before combined kidney and bone marrow transplant. The sequenced sample was CD8+ T cells from blood, obtained before the transplant. Source of these receptors: a human donor who received a combined kidney and bone marrow transplant.

In the case of this clone: From the germline J gene comes the end of the CDR3, since the read stops 3 residues before it. V gene TRBV6-2 or TRBV6-3 combines with J gene TRBJ1-1, with D possibly TRBD1 on 6 matching bases. The V gene's germline CDR1 is MNHEY and CDR2 SVGEGT. The ends were cut back, 2 bases at V and 1 base at J, with 8 bases in the middle. The length of the CDR3 is 14 residues. The part of the CDR3 DNA that was read is TGTGCCAGCAGTTACAACAGGGAGAACACTGAA. Translating it yields CASSYNRENTE. The full CDR3 is CASSYNRENTEAFF.

With respect to this clone: The read halts 3 residues ahead of the CDR3 end, with the missing end drawn from the germline J gene. The J gene is TRBJ1-1, the V gene TRBV13, with TRBD1 matching 8 bases. The CDR3 consists of 15 residues. Unmatched junction bases numbered 6, after V lost 5 bases and J lost 1 base. CDR1 and CDR2 from the germline V gene are PRHDT and FYEKMQ (reference sequence). The chain's CDR3 is CASSTAGTGNTEAFF. The part of the CDR3 DNA that was read is TGTGCCAGCAGCACAGCCGGGACAGGGAACACTGAA. Full variable domain (rest looked up from reference TRBV13 and TRBJ1-1): AAGVIQSPRHLIKEKRETATLKCYPIPRHDTVYWYQQGPGQDPQFLISFYEKMQSDKGSIPDRFSAQQFSDYHSELNMSSLELGDSALYFCASSTAGTGNTEAFFGQGTRLTVV.